Sequencing of this T cell receptor beta chain was carried out in a study of cytomegalovirus exposure and HLA in healthy donors. Study-wide points: Per published accounts, TCR beta sequences correctly predicted the HLA-A and HLA-B alleles of most subjects. Within the data, a cluster of highly shared sequence variants was likely a sequencing artifact. Presence/absence analyses took donor sequencing depth as roughly uniform.

Primers for the PCR totalled 60 Vbeta and 13 Jbeta. TCRdb's table, derived via immunoSEQ multiplex PCR, lists solely in-frame clones and lacks some. The profile shows 65,000 to 90,000 clones, less than 80% of them singletons. Regarding this clone: Its target is unknown.

The TCR sequence derives from a woman between 35 and 50 years old in good health and CMV-seropositive. The sequenced sample was PBMCs.

The CDR3 region has the DNA TGTGCCAGCAGCTTAGGGCTAGCACCCTACGAGCAGTACTTC. Protein: CASSLGLAPYEQYF. V and J are TRBV7-9 and TRBJ2-5; weak D call: TRBD2 (5 bases). The better agreement between TRBJ2-7 and the DNA end casts doubt on the J call. The CDR3 spans 14 residues. Per the germline V gene, CDR1 is SEHNR and CDR2 is FQNEAQ (reference sequence).